Detailed here is one T cell receptor beta chain. What it recognizes is unknown. The read comes to an end 3 residues before the CDR3 does, leaving the germline J gene to fill in the end. These data are taken from a study of T cell clonality in common variable immunodeficiency. Regarding the study as a whole: Fewer TCRbeta clones were shared among CVID subjects than controls. Reportedly, TCR beta sequences from common variable immunodeficiency showed fewer deletions and N-nucleotide insertions.

The data were produced by immunoSEQ multiplex PCR, yet TCRdb's version contains in-frame clones alone and is incomplete. The sample yields about 28,000 clones, without any singletons. This CDR3 region has 15 residues. Germline V gives CDR1 GTSNPN, CDR2 SVGIG (reference sequence). The J segment lost 1 base and the V segment lost 3 bases, leaving 7 bases of the junction unmatched. The receptor was derived from a human donor with common variable immunodeficiency. The chain joins TRBV30 to TRBJ2-5; 8 bases are a match to TRBD2. Sample: peripheral blood mononuclear cells. CDR3 sequence reads: CAWSYSGGLQETQYF. The DNA read from the CDR3 is TGTGCCTGGAGCTACAGCGGGGGCCTCCAAGAGACC.